This TCR beta chain stems from a study of T cells in Graves' hyperthyroidism and ophthalmopathy. RNA transcripts were the template for amplifying TCR beta CDR3 regions. Researchers ran a first-round RT-PCR on the TCR CDR3 using the HTBI primer set. Each CDR3 protein gets one entry after TCRdb re-called the multiplex PCR reads with MiXCR. The table shows roughly 700,000 distinct CDR3 sequences, with 15% to 20% occurring only once. The CDR3 sequence is 19 residues long. Trimming removed 3 bases at V and 2 bases at J, with 26 bases between. The germline V gene has CDR1 GTSNPN and CDR2 SVGIG (reference sequence).

The sequence derives from a man in his fifties with Graves' hyperthyroidism. V gene TRBV30 combines with J gene TRBJ2-1, with a weak D call TRBD2 (6 bases). Sequencing was performed on blood. CDR3 DNA sequence: TGTGCCTGGAGCTCCCCGGGGGTGGTGCACTCCCTCGCCTACAATGAGCAGTTCTTC. The encoded protein is CAWSSPGVVHSLAYNEQFF.